Sequencing of this T cell receptor (beta chain) was carried out in a study of T cells after yellow fever vaccination. Trimming cost V 4 bases and J 4 bases; bases outside gene matches: 10. Germline V gene data show CDR1 as MNHEY and CDR2 as SVGEGT. The length of the CDR3 is 18 residues. TCRdb ran MiXCR on the 5' RACE reads and lists one entry per CDR3 protein. Of approximately 300,000 distinct CDR3 sequences in the sample, around 7% are singletons; the top ten hold roughly a sixth. This clonotype was recorded many times. V and J are TRBV6-2 or TRBV6-3 and TRBJ2-6, with TRBD1 matching over 10 bases. The material sequenced was PBMCs, taken around 45 days after the first yellow fever vaccination. This clonotype was sampled from a man younger than 30 who received the YFV17D yellow fever vaccine. The CDR3 loop reads CASSSFWTGGIGANVLTF. CDR3 DNA sequence: TGTGCCAGCAGTTCTTTCTGGACAGGGGGGATCGGGGCCAACGTCCTGACTTTC.